This T cell receptor (beta chain) was captured by sequencing in a study of blood T cell repertoires in COVID-19. TCRdb keeps only in-frame clones here, not all; method: immunoSEQ multiplex PCR. The top ten hold more than 9.5% of the sample, which has tens of thousands of clones, roughly 83% seen once. CDR3 size: 17 residues. J lost 1 base, V lost 4 bases, and 12 bases had no gene match. Germline CDR1 and CDR2: SGDLS and YYNGEE. The sequence derives from a human donor in a cohort sampled during active COVID-19. Sequencing used peripheral blood. The chain combines TRBV9 with TRBJ2-3, with 7 bases aligning to TRBD1. The CDR3 sequence: CASSRSLTGSGTDTQYF. In DNA form, the CDR3 reads TGTGCCAGCAGCCGATCCCTGACAGGGAGCGGCACAGATACGCAGTATTTT.